Described below is a single TCR beta chain sequence and its context. Its specificity is unknown. These data originate in a study of cytomegalovirus exposure and HLA in healthy donors. As for the study in general: A subsequent analysis reported that the 95 to 150 validation repertoires were produced on the same platform that had also been used for the 600 to 800 first-cohort repertoires.

Study-wide findings and caveats: The listing of 150 to 200 TCR beta chains classed them as cytomegalovirus-associated. It was reportedly the case that the classifier diagnosed cytomegalovirus status with high specificity and sensitivity.

In germline, CDR1 is LGHNA, CDR2 YNFKEQ. Trimming removed 5 bases from V and 0 bases from J, with 14 bases in between. The CDR3 has 16 residues. Method: immunoSEQ multiplex PCR; TCRdb's copy keeps in-frame clones and lacks some. The sample lists 90,000 to 130,000 clones; 88% were seen once. This clonotype was sampled from a woman aged 30 to 39 in good health and CMV-seropositive. Specimen: PBMCs. V usage is TRBV4-2 and J usage is TRBJ2-1; D is possibly TRBD2 (5 bases). CDR3 amino acids: CASSAYSGSSYNEQFF. CDR3 nucleotide sequence: TGTGCCAGCAGCGCCTATAGTGGGAGCTCCTACAATGAGCAGTTCTTC.